This T cell receptor beta chain appears in the sequencing data of a study of OX40 agonist ivuxolimab in advanced cancers. Looking at the study overall: Ivuxolimab was a fully human IgG2 agonistic monoclonal antibody targeting the costimulatory receptor OX40 (CD134). Intravenous ivuxolimab was administered to patients every 2 weeks at six dose levels: 0.01, 0.1, 0.3, 1.5, 3 and 10 mg/kg. Of the approximately 50 patients in dose escalation, 19 had hepatocellular carcinoma, roughly 15 had melanoma, 9 had renal cell carcinoma and 9 had head and neck cancer. In the dose-escalation cohort, approximately 82% of patients were male, and the mean age was roughly 56 years with a range of roughly 23 to 79. Prior anti-PD-1, anti-PD-L1 or anti-CTLA-4 therapy was permitted, and checkpoint inhibitors had been received by approximately 39% of dose-escalation patients. Partial responses occurred in three dose-escalation patients, of whom one had hepatocellular carcinoma and two had cutaneous melanoma. The purpose of peripheral TCRbeta sequencing was to test whether ivuxolimab changed TCR sequence diversity and led to clonal T-cell expansion. The paper describes the monotherapy dose-escalation part (N of about 47 patients) of the phase I trial of ivuxolimab.

For sequencing of the TCRbeta CDR3 region, genomic DNA was extracted from the sorted cells. The immunoSEQ Assay was used to sequence the TCRbeta CDR3 regions. Imported from immuneACCESS, the table was reduced by TCRdb to in-frame sequences with V and J called. These copies leave out some clones; in studies compared against another copy, an unresolved V gene accounts for under half, and the cause of the remainder is not known. The sample table records some 60,000 clones; 84% of these occur just once. Of the sample, around 26% is held by the ten largest clones. A distance of 4 bases separates the germline ends of V and J, which lose 1 base and 4 bases respectively. The germline V gene (reference sequence) gives CDR1 as SEHNR and CDR2 as FQNEAQ. From cysteine to phenylalanine, the CDR3 is 12 amino acids long. Just the 36-base CDR3 DNA is kept, in frame starting at base 1. Points the paper makes about the study in general: In the 0.1-3.0 mg/kg groups, partial responders had among the lowest normalized peripheral clonal expansion, particularly in CD8+ T cells. At doses from 0.1 to 3.0 mg/kg, clonal expansion was seen in both CD4+ and CD8+ blood T cells between baseline and week 6. After ivuxolimab, more expanded clones were found on average in CD8+ T cells than in CD4+ T cells. Low levels of normalized T-cell clonal expansion were also seen in some patients who did not respond. The antigen specificity of the peripheral T cells that underwent clonal expansion was not determined.

Patients with a history of autoimmune disease or receiving systemic immunosuppression were excluded from the trial. Peripheral blood for TCR sequencing was collected from all dose cohorts at baseline, on cycle 4 day 1, and on cycle 7 day 1. Samples were obtained from an open-label, multicenter, first-in-human phase I dose-escalation trial of ivuxolimab. The trial enrolled adults with locally advanced or metastatic head and neck squamous cell, hepatocellular, melanoma or renal cell carcinoma. CD4+ and CD8+ T cells were sorted separately from peripheral blood before TCR sequencing. Turning to this clone: Its antigen is unknown. The input lacks base qualities; no much larger clone sits a single base away.

The specimen was CD4+ or CD8+ T cells sorted from blood, collected in a trial of the OX40 agonist ivuxolimab. The chain is assembled from TRBV7-9 and TRBJ1-2; no confident D gene assignment can be made. The clonotype comes from an adult with an advanced solid tumor such as melanoma, head and neck, liver or kidney cancer. The CDR3: CASSLVSYGYTF. The DNA sequence follows: TGTGCCAGCAGCTTAGTCTCCTATGGCTACACCTTC.